A single sample is the source of the 21 T cell receptor beta chains below, sequenced in a study of cytomegalovirus exposure and HLA in healthy donors. 60 Vbeta and 13 Jbeta primers were used in PCR. The data were produced by immunoSEQ multiplex PCR, yet TCRdb's version contains in-frame clones alone and is incomplete. Recorded for this sample: under 200,000 clones. The sample taken for sequencing was PBMCs. Source of these receptors: a man aged 25 to 40 in good health and CMV-seronegative.

V and J are TRBV29-1 and TRBJ2-1, with 8 bases fitting TRBD2. This CDR3 is 17 amino acids long. With V trimmed by 1 base and J by 2 bases, 10 bases remained unmatched. Per the germline V gene, CDR1 is SQVTM and CDR2 is ANQGSEA. The DNA for the CDR3 is TGCAGCGTTGAAGGGGTCAGGTCGGGAGGGACCTACAATGAGCAGTTCTTC. Translation gives CSVEGVRSGGTYNEQFF.

This chain connects TRBV5-4 to TRBJ2-1; a possible D gene is TRBD1 (6 bases). CDR3 size: 13 residues. Trimming cost V 0 bases and J 6 bases, with 7 bases left between them. The germline CDR1 and CDR2 sequences are SGHNT and YYREEE (reference sequence). CDR3 DNA: TGTGCCAGCAGCTTGGACAGGGTCAATGAGCAGTTCTTC. As protein: CASSLDRVNEQFF.

The chain joins TRBV14 to TRBJ2-7, with 13 bases that match TRBD2. V gave up 5 bases and J gave up 7 bases; unmatched junction bases: 8. Germline-derived CDR1 and CDR2 are SGHDN and FVKESK. CDR3 length: 15 amino acids. CDR3 bases: TGTGCCAGCAGCTCCCAACTAGCGGGAGGGGAAGAGCAGTACTTC. This gives the protein CASSSQLAGGEEQYF.

The V gene is TRBV27, the J gene TRBJ1-1, with D possibly matching TRBD1 (6 bases). The CDR3 covers 16 residues. Germline V gives CDR1 MNHEY, CDR2 SMNVEV (reference sequence). V lost 1 base, J lost 6 bases, and 18 bases lay in between. CDR3 region: CASSLLPGVGWAEAFF. The CDR3 DNA reads as TGTGCCAGCAGTTTATTGCCAGGGGTCGGGTGGGCTGAAGCTTTCTTT.

This chain joins TRBV5-1 and TRBJ2-5; 8 nucleotides match TRBD2. This CDR3 contains 16 residues. Germline assignment: CDR1 SGHRS and CDR2 YFSETQ. J lost 2 bases, V lost 0 bases, and 6 bases had no gene match. The CDR3 region has the DNA TGCGCCAGCAGCTTGGCCGTAGCGGGACGACAAGAGACCCAGTACTTC. Translating gives CASSLAVAGRQETQYF.

The V call is TRBV18, the J call TRBJ2-2, with D unclear. The germline V and J ends were trimmed by 3 bases and 7 bases, with 6 bases remaining between them. The CDR3 length is 12 residues. CDR1 is KGHSH and CDR2 is LQKENI in the germline V gene. The CDR3 DNA reads as TGTGCCAGCTCACCTTCCTACGGGGAGCTGTTTTTT. It codes for CASSPSYGELFF.

The chain links TRBV11-3 to TRBJ1-6, with 10 bases aligning to TRBD1. Per germline, CDR1 SGHNT and CDR2 YENEEA. After removal of 5 bases from V and 7 bases from J, the junction contained 14 bases not matched to a gene. The CDR3 runs 18 residues. The CDR3 nucleotides read TGTGCCAGCAGCCGGACAGGGGGAATGCCCCTTGGAAATTCACCCCTCCACTTT. Protein product: CASSRTGGMPLGNSPLHF.

The rearrangement joins TRBV6-6 to TRBJ1-5, with D unresolved. Looked up from germline, CDR1 is MNHNY and CDR2 is SVGAGI (reference sequence). V lost 7 bases, J lost 1 base, and 14 bases lay in between. The CDR3 has 15 amino acids. The CDR3 sequence: CASTKGGRSNQPQHF. The DNA of the CDR3 is TGTGCCAGCACCAAAGGAGGCAGAAGCAATCAGCCCCAGCATTTT.

The V and J genes are TRBV6-6 and TRBJ2-1; TRBD2 aligns across 9 bases. J gave up 5 bases and V 6 bases, and 11 bases lay outside the gene matches. The CDR3 runs to 16 residues. Germline CDR1 reads MNHNY; CDR2 reads SVGAGI (reference sequence). DNA for the CDR3: TGTGCCAGCAGCCCTATCCTAGCGGGATCACACAATGAGCAGTTCTTC. Protein sequence: CASSPILAGSHNEQFF.

This chain links TRBV27 with TRBJ2-7, with 7 bases that match TRBD1. The CDR3 sequence is 17 residues long. Germline V gene lookup returns CDR1 MNHEY and CDR2 SMNVEV (reference sequence). J gave up 3 bases and V 2 bases, and 13 bases lay outside the gene matches. CDR3: CASSLESSLTGFYEQYF. CDR3 bases: TGTGCCAGCAGTTTAGAGAGTTCCCTGACAGGGTTCTACGAGCAGTACTTC.

As for this clone: Additional DNA sequences in this sample encode the identical CDR3. V usage is TRBV7-8 and J usage is TRBJ1-1; D may be TRBD1 (6 bases). The CDR3 contains 14 residues. V lost 1 base to trimming and J lost 4 bases, with 10 bases between them. Germline lookup yields CDR1 SGHVS and CDR2 FQNEAQ. The CDR3 sequence: CASSLVGGGTEAFF. For the CDR3, the DNA is TGTGCCAGCAGCTTAGTGGGAGGGGGCACTGAAGCTTTCTTT.

The chain joins TRBV27 to TRBJ2-7; D perhaps matches TRBD1 (6 bases). V gave up 6 bases and J gave up 2 bases, with 17 bases separating them. Per the germline V gene, CDR1 is MNHEY and CDR2 is SMNVEV (reference sequence). There are 15 residues in the CDR3. CDR3 amino acids: CASSGQRLPTYEQYF. The CDR3 DNA sequence: TGTGCCAGCAGCGGACAGCGACTGCCTACCTACGAGCAGTACTTC.

This rearrangement joins TRBV9 to TRBJ2-6; D is perhaps TRBD2 (5 bases). The CDR3 is 16 residues long. Looked up from germline, CDR1 is SGDLS and CDR2 is YYNGEE. V dropped 0 bases and J dropped 0 bases, with 7 bases sitting between them. Here the CDR3 DNA reads TGTGCCAGCAGCGTAGGGGAGTCCTCTGGGGCCAACGTCCTGACTTTC. Amino acid sequence: CASSVGESSGANVLTF.

The rearrangement links TRBV19 to TRBJ2-2; the match to TRBD2 covers 7 bases. Unmatched junction bases numbered 11, after V lost 4 bases and J lost 6 bases. CDR1 is LNHDA, CDR2 SQIVND, per germline (reference sequence). The CDR3 sequence is 16 residues long. The CDR3 loop is CASSNDVGGPPGELFF. CDR3 nucleotide sequence: TGTGCCAGTAGTAACGACGTGGGAGGGCCGCCCGGGGAGCTGTTTTTT.

The gene calls are TRBV6-1 and TRBJ1-2, with unresolved D. V gave up 2 bases and J gave up 4 bases, with 8 bases separating them. The CDR3 is 13 amino acids. Germline CDR1 MNHNS, CDR2 SASEGT. CDR3 sequence: CASSEYSGYGYTF. The CDR3 DNA sequence: TGTGCCAGCAGTGAATACAGCGGCTATGGCTACACCTTC.

The chain joins TRBV27 to TRBJ2-3; 9 bases map to TRBD2. CDR1 is MNHEY, CDR2 SMNVEV, per germline (reference sequence). The CDR3 runs 14 residues. V shed 4 bases and J 8 bases; nucleotides not matched to a gene: 7. CDR3 in DNA: TGTGCCAGCAGTTCGGGACTAGCAGTAGGTACGCAGTATTTT. Protein sequence: CASSSGLAVGTQYF.

The chain carries TRBV18 and TRBJ2-3; D remains unclear. The CDR3 is 13 amino acids. CDR1 is KGHSH and CDR2 is LQKENI in the germline V gene. V lost 5 bases and J 2 bases, leaving 8 bases between the germline ends. The CDR3 nucleotides read TGTGCCAGCTCATCGTCCCTCACAGATACGCAGTATTTT. It specifies CASSSSLTDTQYF.

The rearrangement links TRBV5-4 to TRBJ2-5; the D gene is possibly TRBD1 (5 bases). Per the germline V gene, CDR1 is SGHNT and CDR2 is YYREEE (reference sequence). Trimming shortened V by 3 bases and J by 2 bases, and 14 bases separated the two germline ends. The CDR3 sequence is 15 residues long. CDR3: CASSSGQGPQETQYF. CDR3 sequence (DNA): TGTGCCAGCAGCTCGGGTCAGGGCCCTCAAGAGACCCAGTACTTC.

This chain links TRBV2 with TRBJ1-1; maybe TRBD1 (6 bases). This CDR3 comprises 16 residues. Germline lookup yields CDR1 SNHLY and CDR2 FYNNEI. Trimming shortened V by 9 bases and J by 0 bases, and 20 bases separated the two germline ends. The CDR3, as DNA: TGTGCCAGGATACAGGGAGGGGGTAACATGAACACTGAAGCTTTCTTT. It is translated as CARIQGGGNMNTEAFF.

The J gene is TRBJ2-7, the V gene TRBV4-1; the D gene is possibly TRBD1 (5 bases). Trimming removed 2 bases at V and 2 bases at J, with 13 bases between. This CDR3 region has 15 residues. Germline V lookup: CDR1 MGHRA, CDR2 YSYEKL. The CDR3 spells CASSQPWTPTYEQYF. Written as DNA, the CDR3 is TGCGCCAGCAGCCAACCTTGGACACCTACCTACGAGCAGTACTTC.

V usage is TRBV20-1 and J usage is TRBJ1-2; D gene ambiguous. Germline V gene data show CDR1 as DFQATT and CDR2 as SNEGSKA (reference sequence). This CDR3 is 11 amino acids long. V lost 4 bases and J lost 1, with 4 bases in between. CDR3 DNA sequence: TGCAGTGCTAATATTAACTATGGCTACACCTTC. This encodes CSANINYGYTF.